This TCR beta chain was profiled in a study of OX40 agonist ivuxolimab in advanced cancers. Measured with immunoSEQ multiplex PCR; TCRdb has only the in-frame clones, and not every one. This table has approximately 67,000 clones, roughly four fifths appearing once. With 0 bases removed from V and 5 bases from J, the gap between germline ends came to 7 bases. The CDR3 contains 13 residues. Germline V gene data show CDR1 as ENHRY and CDR2 as SYGVKD. The chain uses TRBV10-3 and TRBJ1-2; D gene uncertain. The sequence came from an adult with an advanced solid tumor such as melanoma, head and neck, liver or kidney cancer. The starting material was CD4+ or CD8+ T cells sorted from blood, obtained in a trial of the OX40 agonist ivuxolimab. CDR3 region: CAISESADYGYTF. The CDR3 nucleotides are TGTGCCATCAGTGAGTCTGCAGATTATGGCTACACCTTC.